The following is a T cell receptor (beta chain) sequence with its context. This record belongs to a study of blood T cell repertoires in COVID-19. About the research overall: Researchers got acute and convalescent COVID-19 samples from the United States, Italy and Spain.

Per the original methods: Reference gene primer amplification yielded estimated nucleated cell counts. The method was immunoSEQ multiplex PCR; TCRdb's version includes in-frame clones alone and lacks a portion of them. From that table come the V and J calls and clone size; the DNA was used to work out D and trimming. This sample has 70,000 or so clones, with roughly nine tenths found just once. Trimming shortened V by 0 bases and J by 2 bases, and 10 bases separated the two germline ends. Germline assignment: CDR1 KGHSH and CDR2 LQKENI. This CDR3 contains 15 residues. Material: peripheral blood. The genes are TRBV18 and TRBJ1-2; D gene ambiguous. The sequence was obtained from a human donor in a cohort sampled during active COVID-19. DNA of the CDR3: TGTGCCAGCTCACCACCGAGTCTACCGAACTATGGCTACACCTTC. Translation gives CASSPPSLPNYGYTF.